This entry features one T cell receptor beta chain sequence. Its antigen is undetermined. The data are from a study of cytotoxic CD8 clonotypes in ibrutinib-treated CLL. Study-level results: Shared public clonotypes were rare, and on treatment they either got smaller or stayed the same.

Data came from immunoSEQ multiplex PCR; TCRdb stores just in-frame clones and leaves some out. The sample has some 130,000 clones; 70% to 90% are singletons. Unmatched junction bases numbered 5, after V lost 4 bases and J lost 6 bases. CDR1 is LGHNA, CDR2 YSLEER, per germline. This CDR3 has 13 residues. This TCR came from a human donor with chronic lymphocytic leukemia. The chain joins TRBV4-3 to TRBJ1-2; 7 bases agree with TRBD1. Specimen: PBMCs, collected after 24 months of ibrutinib treatment. Here the CDR3 reads CASSLETGNGYTF. Here the CDR3 DNA reads TGCGCCAGCAGCCTCGAGACAGGGAATGGCTACACCTTC.